What follows is one T cell receptor beta chain and its context. The data were obtained in a study of T cell responses to AZD1222 COVID-19 vaccine. The table came from immunoSEQ multiplex PCR; TCRdb's copy has only in-frame clones and leaves some out. The data hold 65,000 to 100,000 clones, with approximately 90% observed a single time. The CDR3 contains 14 residues. The V gene's germline CDR1 is ENHRY and CDR2 SYGVKD. V was pared by 7 bases and J by 2 bases, with 14 bases between. The sequence was obtained from an adult who received the AZD1222 COVID-19 vaccine. The chain has TRBV10-3 and TRBJ2-5, with D possibly being TRBD2 (5 bases). Sample: peripheral blood, taken 28 days after the second AZD1222 dose. This CDR3 is CAINSRADQETQYF. In DNA, the CDR3 is TGTGCCATCAACTCCCGAGCGGATCAAGAGACCCAGTACTTC.